Included here is one TCR beta chain sequence, with context. The antigen is undetermined. RNA amounts of about 0.45 to 1 ug underwent reverse transcription with random hexamers. The immunoSEQ assay covered 54 Vbeta and 13 Jbeta segments for CDR3. TCRdb fed the immunoSEQ multiplex PCR reads into MiXCR, producing one record per CDR3 protein. The table has roughly 150,000 distinct CDR3 sequences, 90% to 95% seen once. The sample belongs to a study of CD8 T cells in Susac syndrome. Sequencing of TCR beta covered CD8+ and CD4+ T cells obtained from blood. Negative magnetic isolation gave CD8+ and CD4+ cells; FACS enriched CD8+ TEMRA. This CDR3 has 17 amino acids. Per the germline V gene, CDR1 is DFQATT and CDR2 is SNEGSKA (reference sequence). V was trimmed by 3 bases and J by 0 bases, leaving 15 bases between them. Study-level points and caveats: A relatively small number of individuals underwent TCR sequencing and HLA analysis.

Sample: CD4+ T cells from PBMCs. The J gene is TRBJ1-6, the V gene TRBV20-1; tentative D call: TRBD1 (6 bases). The sequence derives from a human donor in good health. The DNA of the CDR3 is TGCAGTGCTAGTGGTAGGACAGTGAGCTCCTATAATTCACCCCTCCACTTT. This encodes CSASGRTVSSYNSPLHF.